Below, 20 T cell receptor beta chains from the same sample are listed, as sequenced in a study of cytotoxic CD8 clonotypes in ibrutinib-treated CLL. The assay was immunoSEQ multiplex PCR, and TCRdb's table has in-frame clones only and misses some. The sample lists 250,000 to 350,000 clones; approximately 79% were seen once. Here the sequenced sample was PBMCs, taken at disease progression, from a patient treated with ibrutinib. Receptors were obtained from a human donor with chronic lymphocytic leukemia.

The genes are TRBV27 and TRBJ2-1, with D maybe TRBD1 (6 bases). V was cut by 5 bases and J by 7 bases, with 12 bases left in between. The V gene's germline CDR1 is MNHEY and CDR2 SMNVEV (reference sequence). There are 13 residues in the CDR3. The CDR3 sequence: CASSPTGLNEQFF. The CDR3 DNA reads TGTGCCAGCAGTCCAACAGGGTTAAATGAGCAGTTCTTC.

The rearrangement links TRBV6-1 to TRBJ2-7, with D maybe TRBD1 (6 bases). Trimming left V 5 bases short and J 2 bases short, with 10 bases between. Germline V lookup: CDR1 MNHNS, CDR2 SASEGT. The CDR3 loop spans 13 amino acids. This chain's CDR3 is CASSSDSPYEQYF. CDR3 DNA sequence: TGTGCCAGCAGTTCGGACAGCCCCTACGAGCAGTACTTC.

This clone was detected a few times. The chain is built from TRBV4-3 and TRBJ2-1; TRBD2 is a possible D gene (6 bases). This CDR3 has 16 residues. V dropped 0 bases and J dropped 9 bases, with 18 bases sitting between them. Germline V gene sequence: CDR1 LGHNA, CDR2 YSLEER. The CDR3 nucleotides read TGCGCCAGCAGCCAAGAATTGGGGGAGGTGTGGGGTGAGCAGTTCTTC. Translation gives CASSQELGEVWGEQFF.

The chain is built from TRBV5-5 and TRBJ1-2, with TRBD1 matching 9 bases. After removal of 5 bases from V and 9 bases from J, the junction contained 8 bases not matched to a gene. Germline V CDR1 and CDR2: SGHKS, YYEKEE (reference sequence). The CDR3 consists of 13 residues. The CDR3 sequence: CASSSDRGYSYTF. CDR3 nucleotide sequence: TGTGCCAGCAGTTCGGACAGGGGATATAGCTACACCTTC.

The chain recombines TRBV2 with TRBJ2-5; 7 positions agree with TRBD2. This CDR3 contains 14 residues. Losses at the gene ends were 6 bases for V and 7 bases for J; bases not matched to a gene: 11. Per the germline V gene, CDR1 is SNHLY and CDR2 is FYNNEI. The CDR3 sequence is CASRTDPPGGTQYF. In DNA form, the CDR3 reads TGTGCCAGCAGAACGGACCCCCCGGGGGGGACCCAGTACTTC. Full variable domain (missing parts from reference TRBV2 and TRBJ2-5): EPEVTQTPSHQVTQMGQEVILRCVPISNHLYFYWYRQILGQKVEFLVSFYNNEISEKSEIFDDQFSVERPDGSNFTLKIRSTKLEDSAMYFCASRTDPPGGTQYFGPGTRLLVL.

This clone showed up just once. The V and J genes are TRBV15 and TRBJ2-2, with D hard to call. The germline CDR1 and CDR2 sequences are LNHNV and YYDKDF (reference sequence). V was pared by 1 base and J by 7 bases, with 7 bases between. This CDR3 region has 13 residues. The CDR3 sequence: CATSRAPRGELFF. CDR3 DNA sequence: TGTGCCACCAGCAGAGCGCCTCGCGGGGAGCTGTTTTTT.

This clone was counted once. This sequence joins TRBV25-1 and TRBJ1-4; D perhaps matches TRBD1 (5 bases). This CDR3 contains 13 residues. Trimming removed 4 bases at V and 8 bases at J, with 11 bases between. Germline CDR1 is MGHDK and CDR2 is SYGVNS. CDR3 sequence reads: CASSVRVGEKLFF. DNA for the CDR3: TGTGCCAGCAGTGTCAGGGTCGGAGAAAAACTGTTTTTT.

DNA of the CDR3: TGTGCCAGCAGTGAAAGAGGACTAATAGGAGAGACCCAGTACTTC. Translated: CASSERGLIGETQYF. The chain has TRBV25-1 and TRBJ2-5; weak D call: TRBD2 (6 bases). The CDR3 is made up of 15 amino acids. V lost 2 bases, J lost 4 bases, and 14 bases lay in between. The germline CDR1 and CDR2 sequences are MGHDK and SYGVNS.

This chain joins TRBV4-1 and TRBJ1-2; D remains unclear. This CDR3 spans 15 amino acids. The ends were cut back, 0 bases at V and 4 bases at J, with 12 bases in the middle. The V gene's germline CDR1 is MGHRA and CDR2 YSYEKL. For the CDR3, the DNA is TGCGCCAGCAGCCAAGATATGGAACAGAGCTATGGCTACACCTTC. Protein product: CASSQDMEQSYGYTF.

The genes are TRBV6-5 and TRBJ2-7; 10 nucleotides line up with TRBD1. Looked up from germline, CDR1 is MNHEY and CDR2 is SVGAGI. V shed 2 bases and J 2 bases; nucleotides not matched to a gene: 3. CDR3 length: 15 residues. This CDR3 is CASSYGQGGTYEQYF. CDR3 nucleotide sequence: TGTGCCAGCAGTTACGGACAGGGGGGAACCTACGAGCAGTACTTC.

The rearrangement links TRBV4-2 to TRBJ2-2; a possible D gene is TRBD1 (7 bases). This CDR3 has 17 amino acids. V gave up 0 bases and J gave up 4 bases, with 15 bases separating them. Germline assignment: CDR1 LGHNA and CDR2 YNFKEQ. The CDR3, as DNA: TGTGCCAGCAGCCAAGATTGGAGGGGGCCCCCCACCGGGGAGCTGTTTTTT. It specifies CASSQDWRGPPTGELFF.

In its sample, this clone was seen a few times. In DNA, the CDR3 is TGCAGCGTTGAAGGAGGTCAGTTCGGCTATGGCTACACCTTC. Amino acid sequence: CSVEGGQFGYGYTF. J is TRBJ1-2 and V is TRBV29-1; D is unclear. CDR3 length equals 14 residues. The V and J ends lost 1 base and 4 bases respectively, with 13 bases between them. Per the germline V gene, CDR1 is SQVTM and CDR2 is ANQGSEA.

The chain recombines TRBV10-2 with TRBJ2-5; 12 bases fit TRBD2. The CDR3 covers 17 residues. Per germline, CDR1 WSHSY and CDR2 SAAADI. V shed 2 bases and J 5 bases; nucleotides not matched to a gene: 9. The CDR3 sequence: CASSESSSGGAWETQYF. In DNA, the CDR3 is TGCGCCAGCAGTGAGAGTTCTAGCGGGGGGGCATGGGAGACCCAGTACTTC.

The chain couples TRBV5-6 to TRBJ1-2, with TRBD1 matching 10 bases. Looked up from germline, CDR1 is SGHDT and CDR2 is YYEEEE. The junction had 14 bases not matched to a gene; V was cut back by 3 bases and J by 6 bases. CDR3 size: 17 residues. The CDR3: CASSSAFRQGAENGYTF. CDR3 DNA sequence: TGTGCCAGCAGCTCCGCATTTCGACAGGGGGCAGAGAATGGCTACACCTTC.

The chain uses TRBV10-3 and TRBJ2-2, with TRBD2 identical over 10 bases. V was clipped by 4 bases and J by 7 bases; unmatched bases: 9. Germline-derived CDR1 and CDR2 are ENHRY and SYGVKD. CDR3 length: 16 amino acids. Here the CDR3 reads CAISGRSSGSGGELFF. DNA of the CDR3: TGTGCCATCAGTGGAAGGTCTAGCGGGAGTGGCGGGGAGCTGTTTTTT.

The J gene is TRBJ2-7, the V gene TRBV5-6; D is ambiguous. The germline CDR1 and CDR2 sequences are SGHDT and YYEEEE. V was cut by 0 bases and J by 3 bases, with 7 bases left in between. The CDR3 totals 13 residues. The CDR3 DNA reads as TGTGCCAGCAGCTTGGAAGACATCTACGAGCAGTACTTC. Translated, it gives CASSLEDIYEQYF.

Worth noting for this clone: Within the sample, other DNA sequences also encode this same CDR3. The chain couples TRBV29-1 to TRBJ2-1; TRBD1 matches 9 bases. Losses at the gene ends were 3 bases for V and 0 bases for J; bases not matched to a gene: 0. Germline values: CDR1 SQVTM, CDR2 ANQGSEA. This CDR3 region has 14 residues. CDR3 nucleotide sequence: TGCAGCGTTGAGGACAGGGGCTCCTACAATGAGCAGTTCTTC. Translated: CSVEDRGSYNEQFF.

This clone was seen a few times. The chain links TRBV27 to TRBJ1-2; TRBD1 matches at 8 bases. Trimming removed 6 bases from V and 0 bases from J; junction bases left unmatched: 3. This CDR3 is built from 14 residues. CDR1 MNHEY and CDR2 SMNVEV come from the germline V gene (reference sequence). The DNA of the CDR3 is TGTGCCAGCAGCACGACAGGGGCTAACTATGGCTACACCTTC. Translation gives CASSTTGANYGYTF.

The J gene is TRBJ1-4, the V gene TRBV21-1. TRBV21-1 is recorded as a pseudogene. The CDR3 sequence is 12 residues long. The CDR3 sequence is CASSANLIRGFF. CDR3 DNA sequence: TGTGCCAGCAGCGCCAACTTAATCCGCGGGTTTTTT.

The rearrangement uses TRBV11-2 and TRBJ2-3; the match to TRBD2 covers 7 bases. With V trimmed by 1 base and J by 6 bases, 7 bases remained unmatched. This CDR3 has 15 amino acids. Germline assignment: CDR1 SGHAT and CDR2 FQNNGV. This CDR3 reads CASSLVGAGGDTQYF. DNA of the CDR3: TGTGCCAGCAGCTTAGTCGGGGCCGGGGGGGATACGCAGTATTTT.